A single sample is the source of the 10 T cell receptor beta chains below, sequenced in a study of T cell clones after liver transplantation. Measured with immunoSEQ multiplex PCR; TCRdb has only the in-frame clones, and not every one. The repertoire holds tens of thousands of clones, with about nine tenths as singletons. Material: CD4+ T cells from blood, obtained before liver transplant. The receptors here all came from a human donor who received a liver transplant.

The CDR3 DNA follows: TGTGCCAGCAGCTTGGCGGGACAGGGTTCCTATGGCTACACCTTC. Translating gives CASSLAGQGSYGYTF. V and J are TRBV7-8 and TRBJ1-2, with 9 positions matching TRBD1. CDR1 is SGHVS and CDR2 is FQNEAQ in the germline V gene. Trimming removed 3 bases from V and 4 bases from J; junction bases left unmatched: 6. There are 15 residues in the CDR3.

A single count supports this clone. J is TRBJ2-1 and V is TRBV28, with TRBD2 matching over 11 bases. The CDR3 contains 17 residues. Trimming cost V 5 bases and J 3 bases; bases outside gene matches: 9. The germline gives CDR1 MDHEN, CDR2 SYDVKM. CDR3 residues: CASSIQDGLAGYNEQFF. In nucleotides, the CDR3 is TGTGCCAGCAGTATCCAGGACGGACTAGCGGGCTACAATGAGCAGTTCTTC.

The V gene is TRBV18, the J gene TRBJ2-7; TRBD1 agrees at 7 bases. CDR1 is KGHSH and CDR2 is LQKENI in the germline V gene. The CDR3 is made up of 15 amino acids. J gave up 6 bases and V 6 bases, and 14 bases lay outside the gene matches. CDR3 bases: TGTGCCAGCTCGATTAACAGGGGTGTCTTGGGCGAGCAGTACTTC. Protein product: CASSINRGVLGEQYF.

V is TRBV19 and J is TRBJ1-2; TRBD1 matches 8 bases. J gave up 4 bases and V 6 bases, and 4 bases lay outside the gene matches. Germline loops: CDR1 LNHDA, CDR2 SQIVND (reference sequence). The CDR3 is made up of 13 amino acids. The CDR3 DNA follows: TGTGCCAGTAGCATCACAGGGGGCTATGGCTACACCTTC. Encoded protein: CASSITGGYGYTF.

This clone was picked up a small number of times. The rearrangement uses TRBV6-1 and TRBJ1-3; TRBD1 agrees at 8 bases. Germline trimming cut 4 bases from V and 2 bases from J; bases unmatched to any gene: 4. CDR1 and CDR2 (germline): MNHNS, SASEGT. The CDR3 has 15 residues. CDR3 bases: TGTGCCAGCAGTGGAGTACAGGGGGCTGGAAACACCATATATTTT. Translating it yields CASSGVQGAGNTIYF.

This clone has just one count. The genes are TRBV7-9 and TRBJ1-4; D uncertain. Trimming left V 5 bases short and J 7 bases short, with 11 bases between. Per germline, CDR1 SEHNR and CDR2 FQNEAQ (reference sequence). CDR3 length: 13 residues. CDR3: CASSLGIGEKLFF. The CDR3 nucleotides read TGTGCCAGCAGCCTGGGTATTGGTGAAAAACTGTTTTTT. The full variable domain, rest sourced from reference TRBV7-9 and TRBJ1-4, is DTGVSQNPRHKITKRGQNVTFRCDPISEHNRLYWYRQTLGQGPEFLTYFQNEAQLEKSRLLSDRFSAERPKGSFSTLEIQRTEQGDSAMYLCASSLGIGEKLFFGSGTQLSVL.

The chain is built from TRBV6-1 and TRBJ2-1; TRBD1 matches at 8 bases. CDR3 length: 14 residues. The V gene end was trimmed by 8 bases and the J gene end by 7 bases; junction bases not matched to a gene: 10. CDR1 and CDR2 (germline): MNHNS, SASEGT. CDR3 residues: CASRPRTGSNEQFF. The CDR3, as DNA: TGTGCCAGCCGACCTAGGACAGGGTCAAATGAGCAGTTCTTC.

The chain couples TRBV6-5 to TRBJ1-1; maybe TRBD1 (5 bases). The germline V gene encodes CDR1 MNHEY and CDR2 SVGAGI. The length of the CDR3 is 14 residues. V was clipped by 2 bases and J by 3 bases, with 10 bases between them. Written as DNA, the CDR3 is TGTGCCAGCAGTTACCGACAGTTCGACACTGAAGCTTTCTTT. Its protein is CASSYRQFDTEAFF.

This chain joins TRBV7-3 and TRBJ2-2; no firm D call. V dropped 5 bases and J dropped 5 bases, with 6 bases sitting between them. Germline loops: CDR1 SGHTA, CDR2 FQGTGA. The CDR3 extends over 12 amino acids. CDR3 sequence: CASSPGTGELFF. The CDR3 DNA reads TGTGCCAGCAGCCCGGGTACCGGGGAGCTGTTTTTT.

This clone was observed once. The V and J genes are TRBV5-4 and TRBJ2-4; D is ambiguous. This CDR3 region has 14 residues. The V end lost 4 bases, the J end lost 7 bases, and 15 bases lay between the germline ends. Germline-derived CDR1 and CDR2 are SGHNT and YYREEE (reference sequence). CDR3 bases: TGTGCCAGCAGCGGCTACGACGACGGCAACATTCAGTACTTC. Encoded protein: CASSGYDDGNIQYF.